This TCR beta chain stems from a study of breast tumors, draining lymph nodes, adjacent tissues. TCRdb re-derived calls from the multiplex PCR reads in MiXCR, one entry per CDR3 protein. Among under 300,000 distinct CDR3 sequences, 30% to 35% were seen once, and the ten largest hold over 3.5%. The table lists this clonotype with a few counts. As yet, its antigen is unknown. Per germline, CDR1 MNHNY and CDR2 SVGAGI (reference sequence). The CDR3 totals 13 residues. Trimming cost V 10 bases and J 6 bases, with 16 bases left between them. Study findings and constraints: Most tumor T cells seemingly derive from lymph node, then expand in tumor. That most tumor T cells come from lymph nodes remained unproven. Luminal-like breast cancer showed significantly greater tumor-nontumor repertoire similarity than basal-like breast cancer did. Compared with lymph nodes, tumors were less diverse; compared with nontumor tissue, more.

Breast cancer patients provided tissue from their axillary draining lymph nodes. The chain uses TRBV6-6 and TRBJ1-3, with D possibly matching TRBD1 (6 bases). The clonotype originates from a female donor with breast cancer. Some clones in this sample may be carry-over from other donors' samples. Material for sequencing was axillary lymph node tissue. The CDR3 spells CATLPGAENTIYF. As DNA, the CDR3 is TGTGCCACCCTACCGGGGGCAGAAAACACCATATATTTT.